These 9 T cell receptor beta chains came from one sample sequenced in a study of beta chain features in type 1 diabetes (dated by TCRdb to 2016 to 2019). What the work shows at the level of the full study, not this receptor alone: Type 1 diabetes patients showed a moderate but significant shortening of TCRB CDR3 length in all four CD4+ subsets.

For these receptors, no antigen is known. The library was prepared using the immunoSEQ multiplex PCR assay. The entire amount of isolated RNA was reverse transcribed using the High Capacity cDNA Reverse Transcription Kit, so the sequenced TCRB transcripts were expressed ones. What TCRdb holds here is the immuneACCESS table cut down to in-frame rearrangements. Part of the clones is not present; checked against another copy, under half of the missing clones reflect an unresolved V gene, and the others are unexplained. In all, the sample holds about 160,000 clones, and approximately 7.9% of those were seen once. Approximately 0.54% of the sample is taken by the ten largest. Sequenced input: central memory CD4+ T cells from blood. Every receptor here comes from a man younger than 35 with type 1 diabetes.

The table lists this clone with a few counts. The chain employs TRBV7-8 and TRBJ2-5; 7 bases map to TRBD1. After removal of 5 bases from V and 3 bases from J, the junction contained 3 bases not matched to a gene. The CDR3 sequence is 13 residues long. CDR1 and CDR2 from the germline V gene are SGHVS and FQNEAQ. CDR3 amino acids: CASSRDREETQYF. CDR3 nucleotide sequence: TGTGCCAGCAGCCGTGACAGGGAAGAGACCCAGTACTTC.

The rearrangement uses TRBV20-1 and TRBJ2-7; D uncertain. The CDR3 consists of 11 residues. Trimming pared 2 bases from V and 2 bases from J, leaving 4 bases between. Germline V gene lookup returns CDR1 DFQATT and CDR2 SNEGSKA (reference sequence). This CDR3 reads CSARHTYEQYF. CDR3 in DNA: TGCAGTGCTAGACACACCTACGAGCAGTACTTC.

This clone has more than one count but fewer than ten. The V call is TRBV7-2, the J call TRBJ2-4; TRBD2 matches 7 bases. V shed 4 bases and J 2 bases; nucleotides not matched to a gene: 2. Germline V gene data show CDR1 as SGHTA and CDR2 as FQGNSA. This CDR3 has 14 amino acids. The CDR3 loop reads CASSSGLTKNIQYF. CDR3 bases: TGTGCCAGCAGCTCGGGACTAACCAAAAACATTCAGTACTTC.

This clone was seen a handful of times. The rearrangement links TRBV5-4 to TRBJ2-1, with 7 bases that match TRBD2. After removal of 4 bases from V and 5 bases from J, the junction contained 9 bases not matched to a gene. Per the germline V gene, CDR1 is SGHNT and CDR2 is YYREEE (reference sequence). The CDR3 is 15 amino acids. CDR3 in amino acids: CASSQTSLSHNEQFF. Here the CDR3 DNA reads TGTGCCAGCAGCCAGACTAGCCTATCCCACAATGAGCAGTTCTTC.

This clone occurred many times. The chain has TRBV27 and TRBJ2-1, with TRBD2 as a possible D gene (5 bases). This CDR3 has 13 residues. Trimming stripped 5 bases from V and 11 bases from J, with 16 bases between. CDR1 is MNHEY, CDR2 SMNVEV, per germline (reference sequence). The CDR3 coding sequence is TGTGCCAGCAGTGCCGGAGGTGAGGGCCAGCAGTTCTTC. As protein: CASSAGGEGQQFF.

V and J are TRBV9 and TRBJ1-4; 7 bases line up with TRBD1. Per germline, CDR1 SGDLS and CDR2 YYNGEE. V lost 6 bases to trimming and J lost 0 bases; unmatched junction nucleotides: 5. The CDR3 covers 15 residues. The CDR3 reads CASTRQGSTNEKLFF. The CDR3 DNA reads as TGTGCCAGCACACGACAGGGTTCAACTAATGAAAAACTGTTTTTT.

This clone turned up a few times. The DNA for the CDR3 is TGTGCCAGCCCAAGTCAGGACTCGACCGGGGAGCTGTTTTTT. Translated, it gives CASPSQDSTGELFF. The chain is built from TRBV9 and TRBJ2-2; D may be TRBD2 (5 bases). Germline V gene lookup returns CDR1 SGDLS and CDR2 YYNGEE. This CDR3 has 14 residues. The germline V and J ends were trimmed by 7 bases and 5 bases, with 15 bases remaining between them.

In its sample, this clone was seen a few times. The genes are TRBV28 and TRBJ2-1; 7 bases are a match to TRBD2. CDR1 and CDR2 (germline): MDHEN, SYDVKM. The J segment lost 6 bases and the V segment lost 8 bases, leaving 7 bases of the junction unmatched. This CDR3 comprises 13 residues. CDR3 protein: CASGSGDSNEQFF. In DNA form, the CDR3 reads TGTGCCAGCGGAAGCGGGGACTCCAATGAGCAGTTCTTC.

V and J are TRBV6-5 and TRBJ2-1; possible D gene TRBD2, 6 bases. Trimming took off 0 bases at V and 3 bases at J, with 12 bases between the two ends. The CDR3 is made up of 16 amino acids. Germline V CDR1 and CDR2: MNHEY, SVGAGI. CDR3 in amino acids: CASSYSWRGRYNEQFF. For the CDR3, the DNA is TGTGCCAGCAGTTACTCGTGGCGGGGCCGCTACAATGAGCAGTTCTTC.